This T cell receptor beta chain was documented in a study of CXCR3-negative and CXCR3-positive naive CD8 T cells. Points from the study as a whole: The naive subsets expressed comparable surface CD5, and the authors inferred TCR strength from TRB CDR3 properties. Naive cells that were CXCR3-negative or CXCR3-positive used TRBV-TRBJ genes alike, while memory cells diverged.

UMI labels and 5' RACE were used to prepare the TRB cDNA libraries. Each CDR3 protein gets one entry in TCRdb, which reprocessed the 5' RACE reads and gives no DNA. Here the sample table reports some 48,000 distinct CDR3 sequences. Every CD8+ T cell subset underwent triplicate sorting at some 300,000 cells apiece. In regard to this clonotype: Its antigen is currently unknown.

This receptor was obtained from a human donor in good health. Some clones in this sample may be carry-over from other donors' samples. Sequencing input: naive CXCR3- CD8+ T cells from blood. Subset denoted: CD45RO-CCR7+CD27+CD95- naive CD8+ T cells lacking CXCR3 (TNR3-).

The CDR3: CASSFRVQYEQYF. V gene TRBV28 combines with J gene TRBJ2-7; there is no DNA to check the TCRdb D call of TRBD1. Germline loops: CDR1 MDHEN, CDR2 SYDVKM. The CDR3 contains 13 residues. Variable domain in full (rest from reference TRBV28 and TRBJ2-7): DVKVTQSSRYLVKRTGEKVFLECVQDMDHENMFWYRQDPGLGLRLIYFSYDVKMKEKGDIPEGYSVSREKKERFSLILESASTNQTSMYLCASSFRVQYEQYFGPGTRLTVT.